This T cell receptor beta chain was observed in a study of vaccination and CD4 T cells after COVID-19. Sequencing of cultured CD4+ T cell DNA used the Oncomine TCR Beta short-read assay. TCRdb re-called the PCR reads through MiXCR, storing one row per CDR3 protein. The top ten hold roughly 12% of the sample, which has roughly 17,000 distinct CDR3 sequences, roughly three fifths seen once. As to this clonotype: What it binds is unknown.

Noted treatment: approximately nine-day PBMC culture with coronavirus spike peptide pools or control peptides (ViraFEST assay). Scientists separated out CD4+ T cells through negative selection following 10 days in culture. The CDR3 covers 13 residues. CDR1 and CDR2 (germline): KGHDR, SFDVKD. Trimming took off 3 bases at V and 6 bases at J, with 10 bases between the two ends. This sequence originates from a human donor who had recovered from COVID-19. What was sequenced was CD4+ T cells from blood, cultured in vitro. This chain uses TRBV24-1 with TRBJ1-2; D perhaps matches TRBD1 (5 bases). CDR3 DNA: TGTGCCACCAGTGATGGGGACTTTCATGGCTACACCTTC. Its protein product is CATSDGDFHGYTF.